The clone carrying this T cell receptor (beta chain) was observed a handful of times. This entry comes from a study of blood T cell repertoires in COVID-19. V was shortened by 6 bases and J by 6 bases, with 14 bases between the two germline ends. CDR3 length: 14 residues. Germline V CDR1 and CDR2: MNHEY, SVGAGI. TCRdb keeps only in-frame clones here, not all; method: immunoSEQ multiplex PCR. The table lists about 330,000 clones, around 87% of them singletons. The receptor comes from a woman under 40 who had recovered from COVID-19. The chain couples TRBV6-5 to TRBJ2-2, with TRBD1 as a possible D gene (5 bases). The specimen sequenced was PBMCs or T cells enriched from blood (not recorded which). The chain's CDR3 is CASRPPTESGELFF. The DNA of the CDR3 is TGTGCCAGCAGACCCCCGACAGAGTCCGGGGAGCTGTTTTTT.